This T cell receptor (beta chain) appears in the sequencing data of a study of T cells after yellow fever vaccination. This clonotype has more than one count but fewer than ten. Its specificity is not known. Findings of the study overall: Abundant clonotypes from the bulk population could have been carried over as contaminants into FACS-sorted repertoires.

The V end was cut by 3 bases, the J end by 5 bases, with 11 bases between. This CDR3 is 14 amino acids long. A process of 5'RACE template switching, which added a universal primer site and UMIs, was used to make TCR cDNA. TCRdb reprocessed the 5' RACE reads via MiXCR and lists one record per CDR3 protein. The table includes about 510,000 distinct CDR3 sequences, 20% to 25% detected once. The TCR was taken from a man aged 18 to 30 who received the YFV17D yellow fever vaccine. This chain links TRBV12-3 or TRBV12-4 with TRBJ1-5; D gene unclear. This specimen consisted of PBMCs, obtained about 20 days after the first yellow fever vaccination. The CDR3 DNA follows: TGTGCCAGCAGTTTCGGCCTCCCGTATCAGCCCCAGCATTTT. It encodes CASSFGLPYQPQHF.